The 28 T cell receptor beta chains in this list originate from one sample, sequenced in a study of T cell responses to AZD1222 COVID-19 vaccine. The table came from immunoSEQ multiplex PCR; TCRdb's copy has only in-frame clones and leaves some out. The table shows over 100,000 clones, with approximately 84% occurring only once. Sequencing used peripheral blood, obtained on day 0 of AZD1222 vaccination. These receptors were collected from an adult in good health.

The chain employs TRBV5-1 and TRBJ1-3; possible D gene TRBD1, 6 bases. The CDR3 has 15 amino acids. Trimming removed 2 bases at V and 2 bases at J, with 11 bases between. CDR1 SGHRS and CDR2 YFSETQ come from the germline V gene. In nucleotides, the CDR3 is TGCGCCAGCAGCTTCCAGGGGAGTGCTGGAAACACCATATATTTT. This translates into CASSFQGSAGNTIYF.

This clone was detected a few times. The chain uses TRBV5-6 and TRBJ2-7; D is ambiguous. Germline CDR1 SGHDT, CDR2 YYEEEE. The CDR3 runs 11 residues. The germline V and J ends were trimmed by 2 bases and 0 bases, with 0 bases remaining between them. CDR3 nucleotides: TGTGCCAGCAGCTTCTCCTACGAGCAGTACTTC. Protein product: CASSFSYEQYF.

DNA for the CDR3: TGTGCCAGCAGCTTAGGGACAGGGAGGACCGGGGAGCTGTTTTTT. It is translated as CASSLGTGRTGELFF. The chain recombines TRBV5-4 with TRBJ2-2; TRBD1 agrees at 9 bases. V was clipped by 2 bases and J by 5 bases; unmatched bases: 4. The CDR3 length is 15 residues. Germline CDR1 and CDR2: SGHNT and YYREEE (reference sequence).

The chain has TRBV28 and TRBJ1-2; 8 bases map to TRBD1. V dropped 5 bases and J dropped 4; count of bases not matched to a gene: 9. This CDR3 has 15 residues. Germline V gene data show CDR1 as MDHEN and CDR2 as SYDVKM. The CDR3 sequence: CASSPRDRRGYGYTF. Written as DNA, the CDR3 is TGTGCCAGCAGTCCGCGGGACAGGAGAGGCTATGGCTACACCTTC.

This clone has more than one count but fewer than ten. This chain joins TRBV4-3 and TRBJ2-1, with D possibly being TRBD1 (5 bases). Germline-derived CDR1 and CDR2 are LGHNA and YSLEER. The CDR3 totals 14 residues. The germline V and J ends were trimmed by 5 bases and 15 bases, with 23 bases remaining between them. CDR3 coding DNA: TGCGCCAGCAGCTCCACCCTTGGGGCTCCGATTGGGTTCTTC. Its translation: CASSSTLGAPIGFF.

V gene TRBV5-1 combines with J gene TRBJ2-7, with 7 bases fitting TRBD2. V lost 0 bases to trimming and J lost 0 bases; unmatched junction nucleotides: 6. Germline CDR1 reads SGHRS; CDR2 reads YFSETQ. CDR3 length equals 16 residues. The CDR3 sequence: CASSLGVGGSSYEQYF. CDR3 in DNA: TGCGCCAGCAGCTTGGGTGTCGGCGGGAGCTCCTACGAGCAGTACTTC.

This clone was picked up one time. The chain is built from TRBV27 and TRBJ2-6; D not certain. Germline CDR1 reads MNHEY; CDR2 reads SMNVEV (reference sequence). This CDR3 is built from 15 residues. V lost 4 bases to trimming and J lost 0 bases, with 7 bases between them. CDR3 DNA: TGTGCCAGCAGTTCACTTGGCTCTGGGGCCAACGTCCTGACTTTC. Translating it yields CASSSLGSGANVLTF.

The V call is TRBV28, the J call TRBJ1-2, with D possibly TRBD1 on 6 matching bases. Trimming cost V 6 bases and J 4 bases, with 18 bases left between them. This CDR3 comprises 15 residues. In germline, CDR1 is MDHEN, CDR2 SYDVKM. CDR3 in amino acids: CASSQTGKRAYGYTF. The CDR3 bases are TGTGCCAGCAGCCAAACAGGGAAACGGGCCTATGGCTACACCTTC.

This clone was seen only a few times. The V gene is TRBV7-9, the J gene TRBJ2-1, with D unresolved. Germline loops: CDR1 SEHNR, CDR2 FQNEAQ (reference sequence). The CDR3 runs 16 residues. Trimming removed 5 bases at V and 4 bases at J, with 18 bases between. CDR3: CASSLWTFGFYNEQFF. In nucleotides, the CDR3 is TGTGCCAGCAGCCTATGGACCTTCGGCTTTTACAATGAGCAGTTCTTC. The full variable domain, with the rest looked up from reference TRBV7-9 and TRBJ2-1, is DTGVSQNPRHKITKRGQNVTFRCDPISEHNRLYWYRQTLGQGPEFLTYFQNEAQLEKSRLLSDRFSAERPKGSFSTLEIQRTEQGDSAMYLCASSLWTFGFYNEQFFGPGTRLTVL.

The chain joins TRBV19 to TRBJ2-6; 9 nucleotides match TRBD2. CDR3 length equals 17 residues. Germline loops: CDR1 LNHDA, CDR2 SQIVND (reference sequence). The V and J ends lost 6 bases and 0 bases, in that order; junction bases with no gene match: 6. The CDR3 DNA is TGTGCCAGTAGATTGGTAGCGGGAGTCTCTGGGGCCAACGTCCTGACTTTC. As protein: CASRLVAGVSGANVLTF.

This sequence joins TRBV13 and TRBJ1-4, with TRBD1 identical over 8 bases. Germline CDR1 and CDR2: PRHDT and FYEKMQ (reference sequence). The CDR3 has 12 amino acids. V lost 6 bases to trimming and J lost 11 bases; unmatched junction nucleotides: 5. CDR3 in amino acids: CASSPTGGKLFF. Written as DNA, the CDR3 is TGTGCCAGCAGTCCAACAGGGGGGAAACTGTTTTTT.

This clone was observed a few times. The chain recombines TRBV28 with TRBJ1-2; weak D call: TRBD1 (6 bases). V lost 3 bases to trimming and J lost 7 bases, with 15 bases between them. This CDR3 spans 14 amino acids. Germline V gene data show CDR1 as MDHEN and CDR2 as SYDVKM. The CDR3 sequence is CASSFGPRGGGYTF. The CDR3 DNA follows: TGTGCCAGCAGTTTCGGCCCCAGGGGAGGTGGCTACACCTTC.

This chain joins TRBV27 and TRBJ2-1; D perhaps matches TRBD2 (7 bases). The CDR3 spans 16 residues. Per the germline V gene, CDR1 is MNHEY and CDR2 is SMNVEV (reference sequence). V shed 4 bases and J shed 8 bases, with 21 bases lying between them. The CDR3, as DNA: TGTGCCAGCAGTTCGCGGACTAGGGGGATCAACTATGAGCAGTTCTTC. Protein: CASSSRTRGINYEQFF.

This sequence joins TRBV7-9 and TRBJ2-1, with 14 positions matching TRBD2. Germline CDR1 and CDR2: SEHNR and FQNEAQ (reference sequence). The CDR3 length is 16 residues. With V trimmed by 1 base and J by 8 bases, 4 bases remained unmatched. CDR3 sequence reads: CASSLGLAGGPHEQFF. CDR3 DNA sequence: TGTGCCAGCAGCTTAGGACTAGCGGGAGGGCCACATGAGCAGTTCTTC.

This chain links TRBV10-3 with TRBJ1-4; D is perhaps TRBD1 (6 bases). CDR3 size: 13 residues. Germline V gene lookup returns CDR1 ENHRY and CDR2 SYGVKD. The ends were cut back, 4 bases at V and 7 bases at J, with 10 bases in the middle. The CDR3 loop is CAISARGGEKLFF. The CDR3 DNA is TGTGCCATCAGTGCCAGGGGCGGTGAAAAACTGTTTTTT.

The chain joins TRBV7-9 to TRBJ1-1; no reliable D call. The CDR3 length is 13 residues. Germline CDR1 and CDR2: SEHNR and FQNEAQ (reference sequence). With 3 bases removed from V and 2 bases from J, the gap between germline ends came to 7 bases. The CDR3 loop is CASSFAGNTEAFF. The CDR3 nucleotides read TGTGCCAGCAGCTTCGCGGGAAACACTGAAGCTTTCTTT.

V gene TRBV14 combines with J gene TRBJ1-1, with D possibly being TRBD1 (5 bases). This CDR3 is 15 amino acids long. V was pared by 4 bases and J by 4 bases, with 16 bases between. Per the germline V gene, CDR1 is SGHDN and CDR2 is FVKESK. Here the CDR3 DNA reads TGTGCCAGCAGCCGGATTCAGGGAGGTAGCACTGAAGCTTTCTTT. It translates to CASSRIQGGSTEAFF.

V and J are TRBV5-1 and TRBJ2-5; TRBD2 aligns across 15 bases. Unmatched junction bases numbered 5, after V lost 6 bases and J lost 5 bases. Germline V gene lookup returns CDR1 SGHRS and CDR2 YFSETQ. This CDR3 has 15 amino acids. CDR3 bases: TGCGCCAGCAACCGCGGACTAGCGGGGGGGGAGACCCAGTACTTC. This translates into CASNRGLAGGETQYF.

This clone was observed once. The rearrangement links TRBV7-2 to TRBJ2-7; D is uncertain. CDR3 length: 14 amino acids. CDR1 and CDR2 from the germline V gene are SGHTA and FQGNSA. Trimming took 2 bases from V and 6 from J, leaving 14 bases between them. The CDR3 nucleotides are TGTGCCAGCAGCTTAAACGGGTTGGGGTTCGAGCAGTACTTC. Translating gives CASSLNGLGFEQYF.

The chain recombines TRBV18 with TRBJ2-1; D is perhaps TRBD1 (5 bases). The CDR3 totals 15 residues. From germline, CDR1 is KGHSH and CDR2 LQKENI. Deletions cut 1 base from V and 7 bases from J, with 14 bases between. The CDR3 nucleotides are TGTGCCAGCTCACCACGGACGCAGGGTGGAAATGAGCAGTTCTTC. This codes for CASSPRTQGGNEQFF. The full variable domain, rest sourced from reference TRBV18 and TRBJ2-1, is NAGVMQNPRHLVRRRGQEARLRCSPMKGHSHVYWYRQLPEEGLKFMVYLQKENIIDESGMPKERFSAEFPKEGPSILRIQQVVRGDSAAYFCASSPRTQGGNEQFFGPGTRLTVL.

V and J are TRBV7-6 and TRBJ2-5; 10 positions match TRBD2. Germline loops: CDR1 SGHVS, CDR2 FNYEAQ. V shed 5 bases and J 5 bases; nucleotides not matched to a gene: 14. The CDR3 is 17 amino acids. The CDR3 region is CASSPTPSGGPYETQYF. The CDR3 nucleotides are TGTGCCAGCAGCCCCACCCCTAGCGGGGGCCCATATGAGACCCAGTACTTC.

The V call is TRBV19, the J call TRBJ2-3, with TRBD1 as a possible D gene (6 bases). The germline V gene has CDR1 LNHDA and CDR2 SQIVND (reference sequence). The CDR3 is 16 residues long. V was pared by 4 bases and J by 2 bases, with 16 bases between. CDR3 nucleotides: TGTGCCAGTAGTAGGTTCAGGGGAGAAAACACAGATACGCAGTATTTT. Translation: CASSRFRGENTDTQYF.

The J gene is TRBJ1-2, the V gene TRBV28, with D perhaps TRBD1 (5 bases). This CDR3 is built from 14 residues. V dropped 6 bases and J dropped 4 bases, with 15 bases sitting between them. The V gene's germline CDR1 is MDHEN and CDR2 SYDVKM. The CDR3 here is CASRTPGTAYGYTF. As DNA, the CDR3 is TGTGCCAGCAGGACCCCCGGGACGGCCTATGGCTACACCTTC.

The chain is built from TRBV24-1 and TRBJ1-5; D may be TRBD1 (6 bases). The germline V gene has CDR1 KGHDR and CDR2 SFDVKD. V gave up 9 bases and J gave up 0 bases, with 11 bases separating them. The CDR3 contains 14 residues. The CDR3 DNA follows: TGTGCCACCGGACAGACAAATAGCAATCAGCCCCAGCATTTT. This sequence encodes CATGQTNSNQPQHF.

This chain joins TRBV7-9 and TRBJ2-3; D is ambiguous. The CDR3 runs to 12 residues. CDR1 SEHNR and CDR2 FQNEAQ come from the germline V gene (reference sequence). V was cut by 5 bases and J by 6 bases, with 9 bases left in between. The CDR3 bases are TGTGCCAGCAGCCCAGACGACGATACGCAGTATTTT. Its protein is CASSPDDDTQYF.

V usage is TRBV18 and J usage is TRBJ2-5; TRBD2 agrees at 7 bases. Trimming took 6 bases from V and 0 from J; bases not matched to a gene: 4. This CDR3 is built from 14 residues. Germline V lookup: CDR1 KGHSH, CDR2 LQKENI. The CDR3 loop reads CASSQGTNQETQYF. Here the CDR3 DNA reads TGTGCCAGCTCGCAAGGGACTAACCAAGAGACCCAGTACTTC.

The rearrangement links TRBV7-2 to TRBJ1-5; 7 nucleotides agree with TRBD1. Germline assignment: CDR1 SGHTA and CDR2 FQGNSA. V was pared by 5 bases and J by 3 bases, with 10 bases of the junction left unmatched. CDR3 size: 16 residues. CDR3 nucleotides: TGTGCCAGCAGCCGGGACAGTACAACTTTCAATCAGCCCCAGCATTTT. Its protein is CASSRDSTTFNQPQHF.

The chain couples TRBV5-1 to TRBJ1-3, with D perhaps matching TRBD1 (5 bases). Germline-derived CDR1 and CDR2 are SGHRS and YFSETQ. V lost 4 bases and J lost 2, with 10 bases in between. The CDR3 is made up of 14 amino acids. The CDR3 DNA follows: TGCGCCAGCAGCCTCGACAGACCTGGAAACACCATATATTTT. It encodes CASSLDRPGNTIYF. The full variable domain, in which reference TRBV5-1 and TRBJ1-3 provide the parts outside the CDR3, is KAGVTQTPRYLIKTRGQQVTLSCSPISGHRSVSWYQQTPGQGLQFLFEYFSETQRNKGNFPGRFSGRQFSNSRSEMNVSTLELGDSALYLCASSLDRPGNTIYFGEGSWLTVV.